Listed here is a single T cell receptor beta chain. Its antigen specificity is not known. Base qualities are not provided; no much larger clone lies one nucleotide away. For sequencing of the TCRbeta CDR3 region, genomic DNA was extracted from the sorted cells. The immunoSEQ Assay was used to sequence the TCRbeta CDR3 regions. What TCRdb holds here is the immuneACCESS table cut down to in-frame rearrangements. Part of the clones is not present; checked against another copy, under half of the missing clones reflect an unresolved V gene, and the others are unexplained. Across this sample there are 80,000 to 100,000 clones, with about 90% seen only once. The ten largest clonotypes hold 0.45% to 0.55% of the sample. The junction carries 14 bases between V and J, which are trimmed by 3 bases and 5 bases respectively. The CDR3, from cysteine to phenylalanine, totals 15 residues. The read is trimmed to its CDR3 DNA, 45 bases read in frame from base 1.

The data were taken from a study of OX40 agonist ivuxolimab in advanced cancers. Looking at the study overall: The costimulatory receptor OX40 (CD134) was targeted by ivuxolimab, a fully human IgG2 agonistic monoclonal antibody. Prior anti-PD-1, anti-PD-L1 or anti-CTLA-4 therapy was permitted, and approximately 39% of dose-escalation patients had received checkpoint inhibitors. In the dose-escalation cohort, 75% to 90% of patients were male, and the mean age was 60 years with a range of roughly 20 to 80. Partial responses were achieved by three dose-escalation patients, of whom one had hepatocellular carcinoma and two had cutaneous melanoma. Peripheral TCRbeta sequencing was intended to test whether TCR sequence diversity was altered and clonal T-cell expansion was caused by ivuxolimab. The paper reports the monotherapy dose-escalation portion (N of about 50 patients) of the phase I ivuxolimab trial. Intravenous ivuxolimab was administered to patients every 2 weeks at six dose levels: 0.01, 0.1, 0.3, 1.5, 3 and 10 mg/kg. Among the 50 to 55 dose-escalation patients, 19 had hepatocellular carcinoma, around 15 melanoma, 9 renal cell carcinoma and 9 head and neck cancer.

The trial excluded patients who had a history of autoimmune disease or who were on systemic immunosuppression. In every dose cohort, peripheral blood was drawn for TCR sequencing at baseline, cycle 4 day 1, and cycle 7 day 1. Samples came from an open-label, multicenter, first-in-human phase I dose-escalation trial of ivuxolimab. Adults with locally advanced or metastatic melanoma, renal cell, hepatocellular, or head and neck squamous cell carcinoma were enrolled in the trial. Before TCR sequencing, CD4+ and CD8+ T cells were separately sorted from peripheral blood. Here is what the overall study found, with its caveats: Low levels of normalized T-cell clonal expansion were also shown by some nonresponding patients. At doses from 0.1 to 3.0 mg/kg, clonal expansion was seen in both CD4+ and CD8+ blood T cells between baseline and week 6. Antigen specificity was not determined for the clonally expanded peripheral T cells. In the 0.1-3.0 mg/kg groups, partial responders had among the lowest normalized peripheral clonal expansion, particularly in CD8+ T cells. After ivuxolimab, more expanded clones were found on average in CD8+ T cells than in CD4+ T cells.

Recombination linked TRBV23-1 to TRBJ1-3; a confident D gene designation cannot be given. TRBV23-1 is labeled an ORF, and its function is uncertain. The clonotype was recovered from an adult with an advanced solid tumor such as melanoma, head and neck, liver or kidney cancer. The source was CD4+ or CD8+ T cells sorted from blood, collected in a trial of the OX40 agonist ivuxolimab. The CDR3 protein sequence reads: CASSHLLWTRNTIYF. The DNA is as follows: TGCGCCAGCAGTCATCTTCTCTGGACTCGAAACACCATATATTTT.